The rows below give T cell receptor beta chains drawn from one sample of a study of T cell responses to AZD1222 COVID-19 vaccine. Clones were read by immunoSEQ multiplex PCR, and TCRdb kept only the in-frame ones, dropping some. The table includes some 100,000 clones, around nine tenths detected once. The sample here was peripheral blood, taken on day 0 of AZD1222 vaccination. Source of these receptors: an adult in good health. The CDR3 runs from the conserved cysteine through the conserved F or W. Fields, in order: clone size, J gene, D gene, V gene, CDR3 protein, CDR3 DNA. D genes are given only for firm matches. The size of a clone is reported for some rows only, either as once, few or many, or as a class for expanded clones.

. TRBJ1-5 . TRBV4-3 CASSQEYIQNQPQHF TGCGCCAGCAGCCAAGAGTACATCCAGAATCAGCCCCAGCATTTT
. TRBJ1-5 . TRBV28 CASSLPGHREGGQPQHF TGTGCCAGCAGTTTACCCGGGCACAGGGAAGGGGGTCAGCCCCAGCATTTT
. TRBJ1-3 . TRBV6-6 CASSYFGEGNTIYF TGTGCCAGCAGTTACTTCGGAGAAGGGAACACCATATATTTT
. TRBJ2-3 TRBD2 TRBV5-1 CASSWTSGGGTDTQYF TGCGCCAGCAGCTGGACTAGCGGGGGGGGCACAGATACGCAGTATTTT
. TRBJ2-5 . TRBV12-3/TRBV12-4 CASSFRRVETQYF TGTGCCAGCAGTTTTCGCAGGGTTGAGACCCAGTACTTC
once TRBJ2-3 TRBD2 TRBV7-9 CASSLGGLAADTQYF TGTGCCAGCAGCTTAGGGGGACTAGCAGCAGATACGCAGTATTTT
. TRBJ2-7 TRBD2 TRBV2 CASSTSGTSIYEQYF TGTGCCAGCAGTACATCCGGGACTAGCATCTACGAGCAGTACTTC
. TRBJ1-6 . TRBV11-3 CASSLERLGNSPLHF TGTGCCAGCAGCTTAGAGAGGTTAGGTAATTCACCCCTCCACTTT
once TRBJ1-1 . TRBV7-8 CASTSTLGRSSFF TGTGCCAGCACCTCCACCCTTGGCCGGAGTTCTTTCTTT
. TRBJ2-3 TRBD1 TRBV11-1 CASSRDRTADTQYF TGTGCCAGCAGCCGGGACAGGACGGCAGATACGCAGTATTTT
few TRBJ1-5 TRBD1 TRBV24-1 CATSDLPPTGNQPQHF TGTGCCACCAGTGATTTGCCCCCGACAGGGAATCAGCCCCAGCATTTT
once TRBJ1-2 . TRBV11-1 CASSIDPSYGYTF TGTGCCAGCAGCATCGACCCCAGCTATGGCTACACCTTC